One and the same sample provided the 2 T cell receptor beta chains below, sequenced in a study of blood T cell repertoires in COVID-19. Sequencing was performed with immunoSEQ multiplex PCR; in TCRdb, only in-frame clones are kept and a portion is missing. The sample lists fewer than 250,000 clones, 85% to 90% seen once, with 0.78% in the top ten. The specimen sequenced was peripheral blood. All receptors come from a woman between 70 and 85 years old with acute or convalescent COVID-19.

V usage is TRBV9 and J usage is TRBJ1-6; 11 bases align to TRBD1. J gave up 8 bases and V 0 bases, and 1 base lay outside the gene matches. The germline gives CDR1 SGDLS, CDR2 YYNGEE. The CDR3 is 15 amino acids. CDR3 amino acids: CASSVGGQGDSPLHF. For the CDR3, the DNA is TGTGCCAGCAGCGTAGGGGGACAGGGGGATTCACCCCTCCACTTT. Based on the CDR3 plus reference TRBV9 and TRBJ1-6, the full variable domain is DSGVTQTPKHLITATGQRVTLRCSPRSGDLSVYWYQQSLDQGLQFLIQYYNGEERAKGNILERFSAQQFPDLHSELNLSSLELGDSALYFCASSVGGQGDSPLHFGNGTRLTVT.

The V call is TRBV5-1, the J call TRBJ2-2; 7 positions match TRBD1. Germline V gene sequence: CDR1 SGHRS, CDR2 YFSETQ. V trimming: 0 bases; J trimming: 6 bases; junction bases outside the gene matches: 14. This CDR3 is 18 amino acids long. This chain's CDR3 is CASSLGLQPTGKSGELFF. CDR3 nucleotide sequence: TGCGCCAGCAGCTTGGGACTCCAACCGACAGGGAAGTCCGGGGAGCTGTTTTTT.